This is a list of T cell receptor beta chains from one sample in a study of T cells after yellow fever vaccination. TCRdb passed the 5' RACE reads through MiXCR, listing each CDR3 protein once. The repertoire includes about 200,000 distinct CDR3 sequences, approximately 3% of them detected once, and 3.2% sits in the top ten. The sequenced sample was CD4+ T cells sorted from PBMCs, obtained 10 days after the yellow fever booster vaccination. Source of these receptors: a man younger than 30 who received the YFV17D yellow fever vaccine. Each CDR3 is given with its conserved first and last residue. Each record gives: J gene, CDR3 length, V gene, clone size, D gene, CDR3 protein, CDR3 DNA. D genes are given only for firm matches. Clone sizes are given selectively: once, few, many, or a class where the clone is expanded.

>TRBJ1-1|13|TRBV27|many|.
CASSLWENTEAFF
TGTGCCAGCAGTTTATGGGAGAACACTGAAGCTTTCTTT
>TRBJ2-4|13|TRBV19|many|TRBD1
CASSIDRGYIAYF
TGTGCCAGTAGTATAGACAGGGGGTACATTGCGTACTTC
>TRBJ1-1|13|TRBV5-1|many|.
CASSRGEMTEAFF
TGCGCCAGCTCGAGGGGGGAGATGACTGAAGCTTTCTTT
>TRBJ1-2|11|TRBV29-1|.|.
CSVAHSYGYTF
TGCAGCGTTGCCCATAGCTATGGCTACACCTTC
>TRBJ2-1|15|TRBV11-1|few|TRBD2
CASSLLAASYNEQFF
TGTGCCAGCAGCCTCCTAGCGGCCTCCTACAATGAGCAGTTCTTC
>TRBJ2-1|12|TRBV7-9|.|.
CASSLQEGEQFF
TGTGCCAGCAGCTTACAAGAGGGGGAGCAGTTCTTC
>TRBJ1-1|17|TRBV7-9|.|.
CASSPRNPEGLRTEAFF
TGTGCCAGCAGCCCCCGGAACCCGGAGGGCCTTCGCACTGAAGCTTTCTTT
>TRBJ1-5|13|TRBV5-1|many|.
CASSLEGRQPQHF
TGTGCCAGCAGTTTAGAAGGGCGTCAGCCCCAGCATTTT
>TRBJ1-4|15|TRBV5-1|.|.
CASSPTGPTNEKLFF
TGCGCCAGCAGTCCTACGGGGCCAACTAATGAAAAACTGTTTTTT
>TRBJ2-2|14|TRBV5-1|many|TRBD1
CASSLGRGPGELFF
TGCGCCAGCAGCTTGGGCAGGGGGCCCGGGGAGCTGTTTTTT
>TRBJ2-5|16|TRBV5-1|many|TRBD2
CASSSSAASGDETQYF
TGCGCCAGCAGTAGCAGCGCGGCTAGCGGGGATGAGACCCAGTACTTC
>TRBJ2-1|19|TRBV6-5|.|TRBD2
CASSFRLAGGPSSYNEQFF
TGTGCCAGCAGTTTTCGACTAGCGGGGGGCCCGAGCTCTTACAATGAGCAGTTCTTC
>TRBJ2-2|16|TRBV5-1|many|TRBD1
CASSFWTGPNTGELFF
TGCGCCAGCAGCTTTTGGACAGGGCCGAACACCGGGGAGCTGTTTTTT
>TRBJ1-3|17|TRBV7-8|few|.
CASSSPGLSLGGNTIYF
TGTGCCAGCAGCTCGCCGGGACTATCCCTTGGAGGAAACACCATATATTTT
>TRBJ2-1|16|TRBV6-2/TRBV6-3|.|.
CASTSGASSSYNEQFF
TGTGCCAGCACCTCAGGGGCCTCGAGCTCCTACAATGAGCAGTTCTTC
>TRBJ2-3|13|TRBV5-1|many|.
CASSVQGGDTQYF
TGCGCCAGCAGCGTCCAAGGGGGGGATACGCAGTATTTT
>TRBJ2-3|14|TRBV7-9|many|.
CASSSRESWDTQYF
TGTGCCAGCAGCTCCCGAGAGAGTTGGGATACGCAGTATTTT
>TRBJ2-1|15|TRBV12-3/TRBV12-4|few|.
CASSFLEGVRNEQFF
TGTGCCAGCAGTTTCTTAGAGGGGGTGCGAAATGAGCAGTTCTTC
>TRBJ1-4|14|TRBV7-2|many|.
CASSKGLANEKLFF
TGTGCCAGCAGCAAGGGGCTGGCTAATGAAAAACTGTTTTTT
>TRBJ1-6|14|TRBV24-1|.|.
CATPRGAGNSPLHF
TGTGCCACCCCACGCGGTGCGGGCAATTCACCCCTCCACTTT
>TRBJ1-6|16|TRBV14|.|.
CASSHLLSSYNSPLHF
TGTGCCAGCAGCCACCTCCTGAGCTCCTATAATTCACCCCTCCACTTT
>TRBJ2-7|14|TRBV5-1|.|.
CASSSPGLGYEQYF
TGCGCCAGCAGCTCGCCAGGGTTGGGCTACGAGCAGTACTTC
>TRBJ1-1|15|TRBV9|many|.
CASSVDGHGNTEAFF
TGTGCCAGCAGCGTGGACGGGCATGGGAACACTGAAGCTTTCTTT
>TRBJ2-3|14|TRBV20-1|many|.
CSARVSTATDTQYF
TGCAGTGCTAGAGTTTCGACAGCAACAGATACGCAGTATTTT
>TRBJ1-5|16|TRBV7-8|many|.
CASSSWGGLGNQPQHF
TGTGCCAGCAGCTCCTGGGGGGGGCTGGGCAATCAGCCCCAGCATTTT
>TRBJ2-1|10|TRBV5-8|.|.
CASSGYEQFF
TGTGCCAGCTCCGGCTATGAGCAGTTCTTC
>TRBJ2-3|12|TRBV9|.|.
CASRDSTDTQYF
TGTGCCAGCCGGGACAGCACAGATACGCAGTATTTT
>TRBJ2-7|14|TRBV5-4|few|.
CASSLVGVGYEQYF
TGTGCCAGCAGCTTGGTAGGGGTGGGCTACGAGCAGTACTTC
>TRBJ2-7|13|TRBV6-6|many|.
CASQGGTTYEQYF
TGTGCCAGTCAAGGTGGTACCACCTACGAGCAGTACTTC
>TRBJ2-7|15|TRBV29-1|many|TRBD1
CSVGGPGTGEDEQYF
TGCAGCGTTGGTGGTCCCGGGACAGGGGAGGACGAGCAGTACTTC
>TRBJ2-6|19|TRBV4-3|many|TRBD1
CASSQGLTGGNAGANVLTF
TGCGCCAGCAGCCAAGGTCTCACAGGGGGAAATGCTGGGGCCAACGTCCTGACTTTC
>TRBJ2-1|14|TRBV11-2|many|.
CASSLDPERDEQFF
TGTGCCAGCAGCTTAGATCCAGAGCGGGATGAGCAGTTCTTC
>TRBJ2-2|14|TRBV5-1|few|.
CASSYYRVTGELFF
TGCGCCAGCAGCTACTACAGGGTAACCGGGGAGCTGTTTTTT